One T cell receptor (beta chain) is described in this entry. Germline V gives CDR1 SGHAT, CDR2 FQNNGV. Trimming shortened V by 2 bases and J by 5 bases, and 4 bases separated the two germline ends. The CDR3 is 11 amino acids. The sample comes from a study of T cell responses to AZD1222 COVID-19 vaccine. Measured with immunoSEQ multiplex PCR; TCRdb has only the in-frame clones, and not every one. The sample includes tens of thousands of clones, about 88% seen only once; the top ten take 15% to 20%. This chain joins TRBV11-2 and TRBJ2-7; D remains ambiguous. Here the sequenced sample was peripheral blood, taken on day 0 of AZD1222 vaccination. The sequence was obtained from an adult in good health. DNA of the CDR3: TGTGCCAGCAGCTTATTTCACGAGCAGTACTTC. This sequence encodes CASSLFHEQYF.